This T cell receptor beta chain emerged from a study of shared clonotypes between healthy human individuals. Looking at the study overall: The composition of the donors was a couple of women and a few men aged 18 to 49. CD8 memory received one plate per donor, CD8 naive two, CD4 memory three and CD4 naive three.

Splitting of each subset's genomic DNA was done evenly across several immunoSEQ plates. Clones were read by immunoSEQ multiplex PCR, and TCRdb kept only the in-frame ones, dropping some. The sample carries 700,000 to 950,000 clones, around 96% recorded once. Naivety among CD8 cells was defined by CD45RO negativity and positive CCR7 selection, thereby excluding terminally differentiated effector memory CD45RA+ cells. After removal of 3 bases from V and 0 bases from J, the junction contained 6 bases not matched to a gene. The CDR3 sequence is 15 residues long. The germline V gene encodes CDR1 GTSNPN and CDR2 SVGIG (reference sequence).

The source of this sequence is a man aged 30 to 39 in good health. This sequence joins TRBV30 and TRBJ1-1, with 8 bases that match TRBD1. Sequencing was performed on naive CD8+ T cells sorted from blood. The CDR3 nucleotides read TGTGCCTGGAGCGCGAGGGACAGGCTGAACACTGAAGCTTTCTTT. Translating gives CAWSARDRLNTEAFF.